The 18 T cell receptor beta chains presented below share a single source sample, sequenced in a study of blood T cell repertoires in COVID-19. Clones were sequenced by immunoSEQ multiplex PCR, and TCRdb holds only the in-frame ones, with some missing. The sample holds some 190,000 clones, approximately 90% seen once. Sample: peripheral blood. These receptors were obtained from a man aged 25 to 40 with acute or convalescent COVID-19.

CDR3 sequence reads: CASSEQDPSSYEQYF. The CDR3 nucleotides read TGTGCCAGCAGTGAACAGGACCCAAGCTCCTACGAGCAGTACTTC. J is TRBJ2-7 and V is TRBV27; a possible D gene is TRBD1 (5 bases). The germline gives CDR1 MNHEY, CDR2 SMNVEV (reference sequence). This CDR3 is built from 15 residues. V lost 5 bases and J lost 0, with 14 bases in between.

The chain joins TRBV28 to TRBJ1-2, with TRBD1 matching over 8 bases. The CDR3 sequence is 15 residues long. Germline loops: CDR1 MDHEN, CDR2 SYDVKM. The J segment lost 6 bases and the V segment lost 4 bases, leaving 10 bases of the junction unmatched. CDR3 in DNA: TGTGCCAGCAGTTCCTGGGAAATGACAGGGGATGGCTACACCTTC. Amino acid sequence: CASSSWEMTGDGYTF.

V usage is TRBV6-5 and J usage is TRBJ1-1; D is perhaps TRBD1 (5 bases). CDR1 is MNHEY and CDR2 is SVGAGI in the germline V gene. Trimming took off 0 bases at V and 5 bases at J, with 7 bases between the two ends. The CDR3 has 13 residues. The CDR3: CASSYSGGTEAFF. The CDR3 DNA reads as TGTGCCAGCAGTTACTCGGGGGGGACTGAAGCTTTCTTT.

V and J are TRBV28 and TRBJ1-2; D may be TRBD1 (6 bases). V was trimmed by 3 bases and J by 5 bases, leaving 13 bases between them. The germline CDR1 and CDR2 sequences are MDHEN and SYDVKM. This CDR3 is built from 14 residues. The CDR3 loop is CASSFPDRYYGYTF. In DNA form, the CDR3 reads TGTGCCAGCAGTTTCCCTGACAGGTATTATGGCTACACCTTC.

The rearrangement links TRBV4-1 to TRBJ2-1; possible D gene TRBD2, 5 bases. Germline-derived CDR1 and CDR2 are MGHRA and YSYEKL. The CDR3 runs 15 residues. The V and J ends lost 0 bases and 7 bases respectively, with 13 bases between them. CDR3 coding DNA: TGCGCCAGCAGCCAAGATCGGGCTAGCACGAATGAGCAGTTCTTC. Its protein is CASSQDRASTNEQFF.

The chain has TRBV24-1 and TRBJ2-1; 9 positions agree with TRBD1. The CDR3 loop spans 14 amino acids. Germline CDR1 reads KGHDR; CDR2 reads SFDVKD. J lost 7 bases, V lost 7 bases, and 7 bases had no gene match. CDR3 amino acids: CATRTGGGGNEQFF. The CDR3 coding sequence is TGTGCCACCAGAACAGGGGGCGGGGGTAATGAGCAGTTCTTC.

This chain uses TRBV6-5 with TRBJ2-2; 11 nucleotides match TRBD1. The CDR3 has 16 residues. J gave up 7 bases and V 1 base, and 5 bases lay outside the gene matches. CDR1 is MNHEY and CDR2 is SVGAGI in the germline V gene. The CDR3 loop reads CASSYWGTGGIGELFF. CDR3 DNA: TGTGCCAGCAGTTACTGGGGGACAGGGGGTATCGGGGAGCTGTTTTTT.

J is TRBJ2-7 and V is TRBV6-5, with 9 bases identical to TRBD1. V shed 5 bases and J 4 bases; nucleotides not matched to a gene: 6. The CDR3 sequence is 14 residues long. Germline loops: CDR1 MNHEY, CDR2 SVGAGI. Here the CDR3 reads CASSKGTGMYEQYF. The CDR3 DNA sequence: TGTGCCAGCAGTAAGGGGACAGGGATGTACGAGCAGTACTTC.

The chain is built from TRBV28 and TRBJ1-2, with unresolved D. The CDR3 loop spans 14 amino acids. V lost 7 bases and J 1 base, leaving 13 bases between the germline ends. Germline V gives CDR1 MDHEN, CDR2 SYDVKM. For the CDR3, the DNA is TGTGCCAGCACCGTATCGACATATAACTATGGCTACACCTTC. It yields the protein CASTVSTYNYGYTF.

The rearrangement uses TRBV7-3 and TRBJ1-6; no definite D call. In germline, CDR1 is SGHTA, CDR2 FQGTGA. The CDR3 extends over 21 amino acids. V was shortened by 1 base and J by 0 bases, with 22 bases between the two germline ends. The CDR3: CASSLSTFVLGRNSYNSPLHF. The DNA of the CDR3 is TGTGCCAGCAGCTTAAGTACCTTTGTGTTGGGCAGAAACTCCTATAATTCACCCCTCCACTTT.

The J gene is TRBJ1-4, the V gene TRBV5-6, with TRBD1 matching 9 bases. The CDR3 extends over 16 amino acids. Germline V lookup: CDR1 SGHDT, CDR2 YYEEEE. With 4 bases clipped from V and 7 bases from J, the junction kept 11 bases outside the gene matches. CDR3 DNA: TGTGCCAGCAGCGCGAGGGGACAGGGAAATACTGAAAAACTGTTTTTT. It is translated as CASSARGQGNTEKLFF.

The chain links TRBV7-9 to TRBJ2-2, with 9 positions matching TRBD1. Germline loops: CDR1 SEHNR, CDR2 FQNEAQ (reference sequence). The CDR3 is 16 amino acids. The V gene end was trimmed by 3 bases and the J gene end by 2 bases; junction bases not matched to a gene: 4. CDR3 bases: TGTGCCAGCAGCTTGACAGGGGGGGTAAACACCGGGGAGCTGTTTTTT. Protein product: CASSLTGGVNTGELFF.

The chain recombines TRBV2 with TRBJ1-2; TRBD1 aligns across 7 bases. This CDR3 spans 14 amino acids. CDR1 is SNHLY, CDR2 FYNNEI, per germline. After removal of 2 bases from V and 2 bases from J, the junction contained 2 bases not matched to a gene. The CDR3 region has the DNA TGTGCCAGCAGTGAAAGGGGGCCGAACTATGGCTACACCTTC. This translates into CASSERGPNYGYTF. The complete variable domain, with remaining parts taken from reference TRBV2 and TRBJ1-2, reads EPEVTQTPSHQVTQMGQEVILRCVPISNHLYFYWYRQILGQKVEFLVSFYNNEISEKSEIFDDQFSVERPDGSNFTLKIRSTKLEDSAMYFCASSERGPNYGYTFGSGTRLTVV.

V is TRBV4-2 and J is TRBJ2-2; 12 nucleotides line up with TRBD2. The junction had 2 bases not matched to a gene; V was cut back by 0 bases and J by 3 bases. This CDR3 is 17 amino acids long. Germline assignment: CDR1 LGHNA and CDR2 YNFKEQ. CDR3 in amino acids: CASSQELAGGYTGELFF. As DNA, the CDR3 is TGTGCCAGCAGCCAAGAACTAGCGGGAGGTTACACCGGGGAGCTGTTTTTT.

The rearrangement uses TRBV27 and TRBJ2-5, with 8 bases fitting TRBD2. Germline loops: CDR1 MNHEY, CDR2 SMNVEV (reference sequence). This CDR3 is built from 15 residues. J was trimmed by 4 bases and V by 8 bases; bases with no gene match: 12. The CDR3 coding sequence is TGTGCCAGCTCTTCGGCCCCGGGGGGGATAGAGACCCAGTACTTC. Translated: CASSSAPGGIETQYF.

Written as DNA, the CDR3 is TGTGCCTGGAGTCTCCGACAGGGAGGCTACGAGCAGTACTTC. This encodes CAWSLRQGGYEQYF. The rearrangement uses TRBV30 and TRBJ2-7, with a possible D match to TRBD1 (7 bases). Trimming cost V 2 bases and J 3 bases, with 14 bases left between them. This CDR3 region has 14 residues. Germline CDR1 and CDR2: GTSNPN and SVGIG (reference sequence).

This clone showed up just once. V and J are TRBV30 and TRBJ1-1; D not certain. Germline loops: CDR1 GTSNPN, CDR2 SVGIG (reference sequence). V lost 2 bases and J lost 6, with 10 bases in between. This CDR3 is 12 amino acids long. CDR3 amino acids: CAWSTFRAEAFF. In DNA, the CDR3 is TGTGCCTGGAGTACCTTTCGCGCTGAAGCTTTCTTT.

The sample holds one count of this clone. Written as DNA, the CDR3 is TGTGCCAGCAGTTTCCTAGCCCCTGGGAGTGAAAAACTGTTTTTT. It is translated as CASSFLAPGSEKLFF. The chain is built from TRBV28 and TRBJ1-4; no clear D gene. V lost 3 bases and J lost 7, with 15 bases in between. Germline CDR1 and CDR2: MDHEN and SYDVKM. CDR3 length: 15 amino acids. The full variable domain, its missing parts supplied by reference TRBV28 and TRBJ1-4, is DVKVTQSSRYLVKRTGEKVFLECVQDMDHENMFWYRQDPGLGLRLIYFSYDVKMKEKGDIPEGYSVSREKKERFSLILESASTNQTSMYLCASSFLAPGSEKLFFGSGTQLSVL.